Sequencing of this TCR beta chain was carried out in a study of vaccination and CD4 T cells after COVID-19. Across the whole study: At a median around 100 days (range 35 to 161) after diagnosis, post-COVID samples were drawn. Post-vaccination specimens were collected at a median of roughly 78 days following dose two (range 14 to 241). Study-wide results and limits: Spike mono-reactive status applied to 304 of 307 vaccine-specific clones in convalescent patients.

Cultured CD4+ T-cell DNA underwent Oncomine TCR Beta short-read sequencing. TCRdb used MiXCR to reprocess the PCR reads, holding one entry per CDR3 protein. Here the sample spans 5,000 to 8,000 distinct CDR3 sequences, under 60% being singletons. Notes on this clonotype: Its cognate antigen is unknown.

Stated treatment: roughly nine-day PBMC culture with coronavirus spike peptide pools or control peptides (ViraFEST assay). Pre-COVID-19 pandemic sampling (2011-2018) yielded the unexposed donor's CD4+ T cells. Researchers challenged CD4+ T cells from unexposed donors with SARS-CoV-2 S/N and four cold-coronavirus spikes, cells permitting. V shed 4 bases, J shed 0 bases, and the junction held 7 bases outside the gene matches. CDR1 and CDR2 (germline): DFQATT, SNEGSKA (reference sequence). The CDR3 length is 16 residues. The chain is built from TRBV20-1 and TRBJ1-5, with 9 bases identical to TRBD1. The clonotype was recovered from a human donor in good health. Material for sequencing was CD4+ T cells from blood, cultured in vitro. CDR3 sequence reads: CSAMDRGGYSNQPQHF. The CDR3 coding sequence is TGCAGTGCTATGGACAGGGGAGGCTATAGCAATCAGCCCCAGCATTTT.